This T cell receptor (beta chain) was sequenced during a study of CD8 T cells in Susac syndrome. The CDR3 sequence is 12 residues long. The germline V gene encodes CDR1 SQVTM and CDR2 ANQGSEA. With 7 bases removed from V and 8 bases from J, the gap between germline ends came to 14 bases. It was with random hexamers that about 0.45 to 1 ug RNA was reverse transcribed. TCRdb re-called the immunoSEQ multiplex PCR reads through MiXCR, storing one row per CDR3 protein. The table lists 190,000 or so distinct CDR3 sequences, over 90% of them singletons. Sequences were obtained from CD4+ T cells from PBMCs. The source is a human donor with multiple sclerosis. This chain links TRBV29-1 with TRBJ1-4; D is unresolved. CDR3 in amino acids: CSALTEWEKLFF. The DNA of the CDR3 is TGCAGCGCCTTGACTGAATGGGAAAAACTGTTTTTT.